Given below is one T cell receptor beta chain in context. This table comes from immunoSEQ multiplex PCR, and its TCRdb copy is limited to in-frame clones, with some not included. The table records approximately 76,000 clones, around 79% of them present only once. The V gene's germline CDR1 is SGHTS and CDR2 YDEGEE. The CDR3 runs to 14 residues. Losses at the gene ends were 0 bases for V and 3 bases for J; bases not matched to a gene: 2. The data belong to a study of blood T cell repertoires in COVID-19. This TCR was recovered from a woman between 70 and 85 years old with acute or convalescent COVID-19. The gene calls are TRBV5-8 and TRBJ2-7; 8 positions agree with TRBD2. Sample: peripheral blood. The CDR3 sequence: CASSLESGSYEQYF. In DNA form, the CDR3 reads TGTGCCAGCAGCTTGGAGAGCGGGAGCTACGAGCAGTACTTC. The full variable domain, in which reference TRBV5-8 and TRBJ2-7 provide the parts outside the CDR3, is EAGVTQSPTHLIKTRGQQATLRCSPISGHTSVYWYQQALGLGLQFLLWYDEGEERNRGNFPPRFSGRQFPNYSSELNVNALELEDSALYLCASSLESGSYEQYFGPGTRLTVT.